This T cell receptor beta chain was sequenced during a study of memory CD4+ T cells and cytomegalovirus serostatus. The sort gate was single viable CD3+CD4+CD8-CD45RO+ cells for memory CD4+ T cells. The V gene lost 0 bases and the J gene lost 7 bases, with 20 bases spanning the gap. The germline V gene encodes CDR1 SGHRS and CDR2 YFSETQ. The CDR3 spans 16 residues. Concerning this clone itself: Its antigen is not identified.

Profiling relied on immunoSEQ multiplex PCR, and the TCRdb table lists in-frame clones only, not all of them. The sample contains approximately 30,000 clones, approximately 76% of which appear only once. Regarding the study as a whole: Of 164 reported CMV TCRbeta sequences, some 67 were found in memory CD4+ repertoires.

This sequence was found in an adult in good health and CMV-seronegative. Some clones in this sample may be carry-over from other donors' samples. Sequenced: memory CD4+ T cells from blood. This sequence joins TRBV5-1 and TRBJ2-7, with D uncertain. The CDR3 nucleotides are TGCGCCAGCAGCTTGGTCCTAACAGCGACTGGCGGAGAGCAGTACTTC. Translated: CASSLVLTATGGEQYF.